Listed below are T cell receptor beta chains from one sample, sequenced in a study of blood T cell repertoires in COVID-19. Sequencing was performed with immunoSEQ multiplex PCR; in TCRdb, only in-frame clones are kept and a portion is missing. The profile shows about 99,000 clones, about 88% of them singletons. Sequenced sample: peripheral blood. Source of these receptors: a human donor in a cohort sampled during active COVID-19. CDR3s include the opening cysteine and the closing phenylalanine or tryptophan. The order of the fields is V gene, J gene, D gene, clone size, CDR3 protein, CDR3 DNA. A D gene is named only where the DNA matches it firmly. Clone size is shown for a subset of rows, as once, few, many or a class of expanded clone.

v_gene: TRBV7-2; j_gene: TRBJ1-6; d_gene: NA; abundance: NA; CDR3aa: CASRYPPGSSYNSPLHF; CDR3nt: TGTGCCAGCAGGTATCCTCCGGGGAGCTCCTATAATTCACCCCTCCACTTT
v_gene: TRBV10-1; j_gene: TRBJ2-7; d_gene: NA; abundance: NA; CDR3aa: CASSWDTRYEQYF; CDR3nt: TGCGCCAGCAGCTGGGACACCAGGTACGAGCAGTACTTC
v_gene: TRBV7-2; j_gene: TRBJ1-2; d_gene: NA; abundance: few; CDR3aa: CASSLLGPIANYGYTF; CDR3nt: TGTGCCAGCAGCTTACTAGGCCCGATAGCTAACTATGGCTACACCTTC
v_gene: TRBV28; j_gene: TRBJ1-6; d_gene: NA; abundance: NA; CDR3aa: CASRGNNSPLHF; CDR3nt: TGTGCCAGCAGGGGCAATAATTCACCCCTCCACTTT
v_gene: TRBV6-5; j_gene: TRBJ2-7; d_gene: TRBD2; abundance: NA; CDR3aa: CASSYSSGGTYEQYF; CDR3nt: TGTGCCAGCAGTTACTCGAGCGGGGGGACCTACGAGCAGTACTTC
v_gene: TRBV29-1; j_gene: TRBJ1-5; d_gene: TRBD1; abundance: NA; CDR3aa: CSGNRDRGISNQPQHF; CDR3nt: TGCAGCGGCAACCGGGACAGGGGGATTAGCAATCAGCCCCAGCATTTT
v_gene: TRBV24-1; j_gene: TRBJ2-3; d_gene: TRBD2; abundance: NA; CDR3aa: CATSDRTSGGPDTQYF; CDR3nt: TGTGCCACCAGTGATCGGACTAGCGGGGGTCCAGATACGCAGTATTTT
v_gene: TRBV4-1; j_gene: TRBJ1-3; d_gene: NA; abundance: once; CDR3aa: CASSQAWAFSGNTIYF; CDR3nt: TGCGCCAGCAGCCAAGCCTGGGCCTTCTCTGGAAACACCATATATTTT
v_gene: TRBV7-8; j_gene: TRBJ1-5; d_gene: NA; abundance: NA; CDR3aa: CASSSTTGQPQHF; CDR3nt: TGTGCCAGCAGCTCGACAACCGGTCAGCCCCAGCATTTT
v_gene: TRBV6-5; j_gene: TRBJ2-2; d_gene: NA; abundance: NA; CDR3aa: CASTLKVWTGELFF; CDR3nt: TGTGCCAGCACCCTAAAAGTGTGGACCGGGGAGCTGTTTTTT
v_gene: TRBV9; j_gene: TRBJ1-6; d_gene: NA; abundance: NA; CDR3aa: CASSVGDTYNSPLHF; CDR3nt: TGTGCCAGCAGCGTAGGAGACACCTATAATTCACCCCTCCACTTT
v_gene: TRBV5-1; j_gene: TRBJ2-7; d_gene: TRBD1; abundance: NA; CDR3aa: CASSYLGPRDRVNEQYF; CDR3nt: TGCGCCAGCAGCTACTTGGGACCACGGGACAGGGTTAACGAGCAGTACTTC
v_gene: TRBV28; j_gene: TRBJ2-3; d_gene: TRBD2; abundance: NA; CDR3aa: CASSPAGGRADTQYF; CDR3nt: TGTGCCAGCAGCCCGGCGGGGGGGCGAGCAGATACGCAGTATTTT
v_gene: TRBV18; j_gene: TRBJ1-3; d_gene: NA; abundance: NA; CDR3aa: CASSGLGPSGNTIYF; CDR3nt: TGTGCCAGCTCCGGGTTGGGGCCCTCTGGAAACACCATATATTTT
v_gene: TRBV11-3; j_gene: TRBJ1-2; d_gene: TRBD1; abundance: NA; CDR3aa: CASSSGTAYTF; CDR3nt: TGTGCCAGCAGCTCCGGGACAGCCTACACCTTC
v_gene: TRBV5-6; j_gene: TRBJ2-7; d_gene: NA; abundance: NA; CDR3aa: CASSLVRGEQYF; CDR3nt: TGTGCCAGCAGCTTGGTGCGGGGCGAGCAGTACTTC
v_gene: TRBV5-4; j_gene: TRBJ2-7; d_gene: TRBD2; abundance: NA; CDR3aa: CASTDGGGATYEQYF; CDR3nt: TGTGCCAGCACGGACGGGGGGGGTGCCACCTACGAGCAGTACTTC
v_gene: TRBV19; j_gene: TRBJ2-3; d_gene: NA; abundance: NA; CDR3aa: CASSIGRRPGDTQYF; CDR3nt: TGTGCCAGTAGTATAGGTCGGAGGCCGGGAGATACGCAGTATTTT
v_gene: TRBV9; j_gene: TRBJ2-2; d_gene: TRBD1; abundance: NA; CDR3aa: CASSVGNRGITGELFF; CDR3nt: TGTGCCAGCAGCGTAGGTAACAGGGGCATCACCGGGGAGCTGTTTTTT
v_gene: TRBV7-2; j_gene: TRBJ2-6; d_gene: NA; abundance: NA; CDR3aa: CASSLVSSGANVLTF; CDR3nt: TGTGCCAGCAGCTTAGTCAGCTCTGGGGCCAACGTCCTGACTTTC
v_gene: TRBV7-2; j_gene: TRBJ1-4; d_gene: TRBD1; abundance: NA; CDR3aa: CASSFGTGEKLFF; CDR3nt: TGTGCCAGCAGCTTCGGGACAGGTGAAAAACTGTTTTTT
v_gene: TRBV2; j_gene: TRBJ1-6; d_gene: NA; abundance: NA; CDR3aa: CASSPDGGRNSPLHF; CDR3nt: TGTGCCAGCAGTCCGGACGGAGGGAGGAATTCACCCCTCCACTTT
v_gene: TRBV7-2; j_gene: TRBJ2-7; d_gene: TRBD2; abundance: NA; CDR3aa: CASSLAGGGAYEQYF; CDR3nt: TGTGCCAGCAGTTTGGCCGGGGGGGGTGCTTACGAGCAGTACTTC
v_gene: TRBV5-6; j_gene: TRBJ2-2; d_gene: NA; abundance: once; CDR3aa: CASSPRTTTNTGELFF; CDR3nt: TGTGCCAGCAGCCCAAGGACTACCACGAACACCGGGGAGCTGTTTTTT
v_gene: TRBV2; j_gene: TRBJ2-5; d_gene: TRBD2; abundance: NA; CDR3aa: CVSRGGSGGQETQYF; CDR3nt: TGTGTCAGCAGGGGAGGTAGCGGGGGGCAAGAGACCCAGTACTTC
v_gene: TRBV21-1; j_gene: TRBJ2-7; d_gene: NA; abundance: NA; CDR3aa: CASSKVLGQPPYEQYF; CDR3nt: TGTGCCAGCAGCAAAGTCTTAGGACAGCCTCCTTACGAGCAGTACTTC
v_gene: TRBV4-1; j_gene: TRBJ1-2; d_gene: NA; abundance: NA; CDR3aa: CASSQSIRRQVDYGYTF; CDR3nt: TGCGCCAGCAGCCAATCCATACGGCGACAGGTCGACTATGGCTACACCTTC
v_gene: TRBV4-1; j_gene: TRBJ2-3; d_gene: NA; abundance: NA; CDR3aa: CASSQWGDADTQYF; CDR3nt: TGCGCCAGCAGCCAATGGGGCGACGCAGATACGCAGTATTTT
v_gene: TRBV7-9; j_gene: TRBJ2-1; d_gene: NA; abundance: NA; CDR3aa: CASSLLDNEQFF; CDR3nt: TGTGCCAGCAGCTTACTAGACAATGAGCAGTTCTTC
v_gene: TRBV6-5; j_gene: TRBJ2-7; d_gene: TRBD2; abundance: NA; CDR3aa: CASTQLAGGSYEQYF; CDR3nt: TGTGCCAGCACTCAACTAGCGGGAGGGTCCTACGAGCAGTACTTC
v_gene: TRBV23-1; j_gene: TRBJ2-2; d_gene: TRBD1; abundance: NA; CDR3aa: CASSQPRDRKTGELFF; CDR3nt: TGCGCCAGCAGTCAGCCACGGGACAGAAAAACCGGGGAGCTGTTTTTT
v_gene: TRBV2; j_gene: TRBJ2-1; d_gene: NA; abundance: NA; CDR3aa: CASSESILAPNEQFF; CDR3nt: TGTGCCAGCAGTGAATCAATCCTAGCACCAAATGAGCAGTTCTTC
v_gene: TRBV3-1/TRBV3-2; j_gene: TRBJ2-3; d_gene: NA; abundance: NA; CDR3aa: CASSPDGGGTDTQYF; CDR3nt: TGTGCCAGCAGCCCCGACGGGGGTGGCACAGATACGCAGTATTTT
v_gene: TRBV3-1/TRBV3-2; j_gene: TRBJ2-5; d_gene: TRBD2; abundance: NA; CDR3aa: CASTTGTSWSETQYF; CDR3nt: TGTGCCAGCACCACGGGGACTAGTTGGTCAGAGACCCAGTACTTC
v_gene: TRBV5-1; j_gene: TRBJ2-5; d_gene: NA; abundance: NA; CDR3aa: CASSQELYQETQYF; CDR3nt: TGCGCCAGCAGCCAGGAACTGTACCAAGAGACCCAGTACTTC